This T cell receptor beta chain was profiled in a study of OX40 agonist ivuxolimab in advanced cancers. TCRdb's table, derived via immunoSEQ multiplex PCR, lists solely in-frame clones and lacks some. The data show tens of thousands of clones, about 83% seen once. Trimming took 5 bases from V and 2 from J; bases not matched to a gene: 11. Germline CDR1 SNHLY, CDR2 FYNNEI. The CDR3 runs 16 residues. The clonotype was recovered from an adult with an advanced solid tumor such as melanoma, head and neck, liver or kidney cancer. The sequencing here drew on CD4+ or CD8+ T cells sorted from blood, taken in a trial of the OX40 agonist ivuxolimab. The V call is TRBV2, the J call TRBJ1-1; TRBD1 matches at 7 bases. CDR3 loop: CASSREGTALNTEAFF. In DNA, the CDR3 is TGTGCCAGCAGTAGGGAGGGGACAGCGCTAAACACTGAAGCTTTCTTT.